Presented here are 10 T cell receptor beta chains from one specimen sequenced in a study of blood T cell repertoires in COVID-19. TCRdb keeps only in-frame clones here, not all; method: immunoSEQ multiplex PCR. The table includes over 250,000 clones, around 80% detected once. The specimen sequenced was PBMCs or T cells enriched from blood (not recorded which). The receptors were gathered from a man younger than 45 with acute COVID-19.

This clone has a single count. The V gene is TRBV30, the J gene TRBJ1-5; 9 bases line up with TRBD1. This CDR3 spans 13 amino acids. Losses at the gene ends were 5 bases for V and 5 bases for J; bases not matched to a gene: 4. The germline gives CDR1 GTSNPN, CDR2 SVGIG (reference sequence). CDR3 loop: CAWGQGLDQPQHF. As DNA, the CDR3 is TGTGCCTGGGGACAGGGGTTGGATCAGCCCCAGCATTTT.

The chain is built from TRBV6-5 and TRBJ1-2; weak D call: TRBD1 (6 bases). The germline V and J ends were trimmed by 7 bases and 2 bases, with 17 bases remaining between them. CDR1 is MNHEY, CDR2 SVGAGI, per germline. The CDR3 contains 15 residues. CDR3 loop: CASISGEVGNYGYTF. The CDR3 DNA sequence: TGTGCCAGCATATCAGGGGAAGTAGGCAACTATGGCTACACCTTC.

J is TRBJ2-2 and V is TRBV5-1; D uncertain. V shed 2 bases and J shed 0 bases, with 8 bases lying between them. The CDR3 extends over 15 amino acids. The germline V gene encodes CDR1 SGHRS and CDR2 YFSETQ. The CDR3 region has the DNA TGCGCCAGCAGCTTTTACACCTCGAACACCGGGGAGCTGTTTTTT. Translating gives CASSFYTSNTGELFF. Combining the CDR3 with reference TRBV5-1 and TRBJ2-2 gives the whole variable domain KAGVTQTPRYLIKTRGQQVTLSCSPISGHRSVSWYQQTPGQGLQFLFEYFSETQRNKGNFPGRFSGRQFSNSRSEMNVSTLELGDSALYLCASSFYTSNTGELFFGEGSRLTVL.

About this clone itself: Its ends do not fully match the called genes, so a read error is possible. CDR3 coding DNA: TGTGCCAGCAGCTTCCAACTAAGGGACAGGATGCGGTCACCCCTCCACTTT. This encodes CASSFQLRDRMRSPLHF. The J gene is TRBJ1-6, the V gene TRBV5-1; 8 nucleotides line up with TRBD1. The germline V gene has CDR1 SGHRS and CDR2 YFSETQ. The CDR3 runs to 17 residues.

In nucleotides, the CDR3 is TGTGCCAGCAGCCAACTGGACAGGGTCCATGGCTACACCTTC. It translates to CASSQLDRVHGYTF. This chain connects TRBV14 to TRBJ1-2; 8 nucleotides match TRBD1. The J segment lost 6 bases and the V segment lost 2 bases, leaving 5 bases of the junction unmatched. The CDR3 has 14 amino acids. CDR1 and CDR2 from the germline V gene are SGHDN and FVKESK.

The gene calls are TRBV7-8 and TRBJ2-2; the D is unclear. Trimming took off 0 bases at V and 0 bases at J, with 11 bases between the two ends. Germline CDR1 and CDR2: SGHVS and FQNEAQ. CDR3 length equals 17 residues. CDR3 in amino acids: CASSLAGSFANTGELFF. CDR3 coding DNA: TGTGCCAGCAGCTTAGCGGGCAGCTTCGCGAACACCGGGGAGCTGTTTTTT.

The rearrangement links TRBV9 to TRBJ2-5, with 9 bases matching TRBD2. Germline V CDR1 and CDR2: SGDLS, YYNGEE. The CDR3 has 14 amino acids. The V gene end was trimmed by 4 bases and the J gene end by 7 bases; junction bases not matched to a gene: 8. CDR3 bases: TGTGCCAGCAGCCCCCCAGCGGGGGGTCTGACCCAGTACTTC. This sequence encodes CASSPPAGGLTQYF.

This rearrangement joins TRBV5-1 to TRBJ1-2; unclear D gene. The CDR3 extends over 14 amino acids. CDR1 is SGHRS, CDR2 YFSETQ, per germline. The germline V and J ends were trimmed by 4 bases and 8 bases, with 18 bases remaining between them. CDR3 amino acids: CASSPSSGSLGYTF. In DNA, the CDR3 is TGCGCCAGCAGCCCTAGCTCAGGATCCTTAGGCTACACCTTC.

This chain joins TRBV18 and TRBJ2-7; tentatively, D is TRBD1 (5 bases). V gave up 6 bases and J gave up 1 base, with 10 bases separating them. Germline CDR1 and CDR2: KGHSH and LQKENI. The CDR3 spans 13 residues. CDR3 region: CASSPDSSYEQYV. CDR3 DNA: TGTGCCAGCTCCCCTGACAGTTCCTACGAGCAGTACGTC.

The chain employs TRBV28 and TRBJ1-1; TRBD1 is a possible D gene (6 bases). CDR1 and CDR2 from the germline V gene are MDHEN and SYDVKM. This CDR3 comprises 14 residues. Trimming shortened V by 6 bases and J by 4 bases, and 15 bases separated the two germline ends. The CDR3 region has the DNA TGTGCCAGCAGGCCCAGGGGAGAGGTCACTGAAGCTTTCTTT. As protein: CASRPRGEVTEAFF.